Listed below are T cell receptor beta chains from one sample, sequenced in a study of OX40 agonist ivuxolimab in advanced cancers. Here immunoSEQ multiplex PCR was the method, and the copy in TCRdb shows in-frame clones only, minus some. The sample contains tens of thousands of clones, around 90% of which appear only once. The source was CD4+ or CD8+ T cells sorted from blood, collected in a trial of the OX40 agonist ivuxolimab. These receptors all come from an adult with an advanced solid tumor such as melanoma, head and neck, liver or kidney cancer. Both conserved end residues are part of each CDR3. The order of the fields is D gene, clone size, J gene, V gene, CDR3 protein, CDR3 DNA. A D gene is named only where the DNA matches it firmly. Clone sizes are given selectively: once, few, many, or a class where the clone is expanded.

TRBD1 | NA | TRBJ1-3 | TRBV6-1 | CASNARQGSGNTIYF | TGTGCCAGCAACGCAAGACAGGGCTCTGGAAACACCATATATTTT
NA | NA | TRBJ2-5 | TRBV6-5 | CASSYLGRNQETQYF | TGTGCCAGCAGTTACCTGGGACGGAACCAAGAGACCCAGTACTTC
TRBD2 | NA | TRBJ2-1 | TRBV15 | CATSLSGLSYNEQFF | TGTGCCACCAGCCTTAGCGGGCTCTCCTACAATGAGCAGTTCTTC
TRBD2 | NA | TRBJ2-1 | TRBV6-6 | CASTYSNTGLAFF | TGTGCCAGCACTTATTCTAACACGGGACTAGCTTTCTTC
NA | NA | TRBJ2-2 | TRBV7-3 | CASSYTGRAGTGELFF | TGTGCCAGCAGTTATACGGGAAGGGCGGGCACCGGGGAGCTGTTTTTT
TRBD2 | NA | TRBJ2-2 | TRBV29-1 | CSVLTAGGPEGGELFF | TGCAGCGTACTCACAGCGGGAGGGCCGGAGGGCGGGGAGCTGTTTTTT
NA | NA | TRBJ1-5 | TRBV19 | CASRHGANQPQHF | TGTGCCAGTCGCCACGGAGCGAATCAGCCCCAGCATTTT
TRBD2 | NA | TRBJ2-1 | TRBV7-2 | CASSPPFGAGLNEQFF | TGTGCCAGCAGCCCACCCTTTGGAGCGGGACTCAATGAGCAGTTCTTC
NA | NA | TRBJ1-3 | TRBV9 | CASSVRPGNTIYF | TGTGCCAGCAGCGTACGTCCTGGAAACACCATATATTTT
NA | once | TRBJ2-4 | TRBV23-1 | CASSRRGNIQYF | TGCGCCAGCAGTCGAAGGGGGAACATTCAGTACTTC
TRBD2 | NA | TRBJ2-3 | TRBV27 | CASRAGLAASLSDTQYF | TGTGCCAGCAGAGCGGGACTAGCGGCCAGTTTGTCAGATACGCAGTATTTT
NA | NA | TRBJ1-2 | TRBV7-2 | CASSLGQSYGYTF | TGTGCCAGCAGCTTAGGCCAATCCTATGGCTACACCTTC
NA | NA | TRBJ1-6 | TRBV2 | CASSKESSYNSPLHF | TGTGCCAGCAGTAAGGAGAGCTCCTATAATTCACCCCTCCACTTT
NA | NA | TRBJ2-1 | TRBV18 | CASSPAVDEQFF | TGTGCCAGCTCACCCGCGGTCGATGAGCAGTTCTTC
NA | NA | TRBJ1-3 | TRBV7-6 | CASSDHGGDGNTIYF | TGTGCCAGCAGCGACCATGGGGGTGATGGAAACACCATATATTTT
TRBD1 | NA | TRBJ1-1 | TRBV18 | CASSPPTGDWNTEAFF | TGTGCCAGCTCACCACCGACAGGGGATTGGAACACTGAAGCTTTCTTT
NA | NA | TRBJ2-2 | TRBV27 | CASSFSTGELFF | TGTGCCAGCAGTTTTAGCACCGGGGAGCTGTTTTTT
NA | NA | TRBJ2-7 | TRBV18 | CASSPAGYEQYF | TGTGCCAGCTCACCGGCTGGGTACGAGCAGTACTTC
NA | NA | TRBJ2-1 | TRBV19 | CASRRQGGPLSYNEQFF | TGTGCCAGTAGGAGGCAGGGGGGCCCCCTCTCCTACAATGAGCAGTTCTTC
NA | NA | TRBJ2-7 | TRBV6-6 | CASSKSRSYEQYF | TGTGCCAGCAGTAAGTCCAGGAGCTACGAGCAGTACTTC
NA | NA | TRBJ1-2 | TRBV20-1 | CSAPRDYGYTF | TGCAGTGCACCTAGAGACTATGGCTACACCTTC
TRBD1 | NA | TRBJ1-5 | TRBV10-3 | CAISESGTGNQPQHF | TGTGCCATCAGTGAGTCAGGGACAGGCAATCAGCCCCAGCATTTT
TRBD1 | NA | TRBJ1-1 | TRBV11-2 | CASSLSGTGGEAFF | TGTGCCAGCAGCTTATCTGGGACAGGGGGTGAAGCTTTCTTT
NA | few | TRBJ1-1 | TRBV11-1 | CASSLFAGTEAFF | TGTGCCAGCAGCTTATTTGCGGGCACTGAAGCTTTCTTT
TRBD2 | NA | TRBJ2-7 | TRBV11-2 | CASSFRGAGVGYEQYF | TGTGCCAGCAGCTTTCGCGGAGCGGGAGTTGGGTACGAGCAGTACTTC
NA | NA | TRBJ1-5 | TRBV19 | CASSPMGRPNQPQHF | TGTGCCAGTAGCCCAATGGGACGGCCAAATCAGCCCCAGCATTTT
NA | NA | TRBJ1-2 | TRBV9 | CASSVPYGYTF | TGTGCCAGCAGCGTCCCCTATGGCTACACCTTC
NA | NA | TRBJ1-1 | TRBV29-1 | CSVGKGRTPNTEAFF | TGCAGCGTTGGAAAGGGTAGGACCCCCAACACTGAAGCTTTCTTT
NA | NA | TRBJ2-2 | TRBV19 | CASSWGNTGELFF | TGTGCCAGTAGTTGGGGGAACACCGGGGAGCTGTTTTTT
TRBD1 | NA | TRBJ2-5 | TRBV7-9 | CASSTMTGSGETQYF | TGTGCCAGCAGCACGATGACAGGGTCAGGAGAGACCCAGTACTTC
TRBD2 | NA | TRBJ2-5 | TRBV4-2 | CASSRTSGRVLQETQYF | TGTGCCAGCAGCCGAACTAGCGGGAGGGTTCTCCAAGAGACCCAGTACTTC
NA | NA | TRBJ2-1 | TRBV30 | CAWTRANEQFF | TGTGCCTGGACTCGAGCGAATGAGCAGTTCTTC
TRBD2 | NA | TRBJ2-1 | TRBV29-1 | CSGRERETSEQFF | TGCAGCGGCCGCGAGCGGGAGACTAGTGAGCAGTTCTTC
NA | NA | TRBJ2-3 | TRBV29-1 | CSVLREKDRPDTQYF | TGCAGCGTTCTACGGGAGAAGGATAGGCCAGATACGCAGTATTTT
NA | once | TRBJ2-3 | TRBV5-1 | CASSWTSATDTQYF | TGCGCCAGCAGCTGGACGTCCGCCACAGATACGCAGTATTTT
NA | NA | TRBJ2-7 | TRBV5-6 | CASNPGTGGRLAGAYEQYF | TGTGCCAGCAACCCCGGGACAGGGGGCAGACTAGCGGGGGCCTACGAGCAGTACTTC
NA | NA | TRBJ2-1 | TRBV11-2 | CASSPRGRDNEQFF | TGTGCCAGCAGCCCGAGGGGCCGCGACAATGAGCAGTTCTTC
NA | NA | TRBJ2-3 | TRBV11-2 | CASTDDRKSTDTQYF | TGTGCCAGCACCGACGACAGGAAGAGCACAGATACGCAGTATTTT
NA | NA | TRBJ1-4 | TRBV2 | CASRMSDRREKLFF | TGTGCCAGCAGGATGAGTGACAGAAGGGAAAAACTGTTTTTT
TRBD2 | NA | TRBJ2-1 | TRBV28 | CATGLAGRPYNEQFF | TGTGCCACCGGACTAGCGGGACGTCCCTACAATGAGCAGTTCTTC
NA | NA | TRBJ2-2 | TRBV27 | CASSLGAGLGGELFF | TGTGCCAGCAGTTTAGGGGCAGGGTTGGGCGGGGAGCTGTTTTTT
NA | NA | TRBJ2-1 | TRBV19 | CASSIRGLAYNEQFF | TGTGCCAGTAGTATCAGGGGTTTGGCCTACAATGAGCAGTTCTTC
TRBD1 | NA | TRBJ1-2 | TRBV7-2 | CASSERTGRIYYGYTF | TGTGCCAGCAGCGAAAGGACAGGGAGGATTTACTATGGCTACACCTTC
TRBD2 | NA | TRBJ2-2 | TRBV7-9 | CASSFMGLAGELFF | TGTGCCAGCAGCTTCATGGGACTAGCCGGGGAGCTGTTTTTT
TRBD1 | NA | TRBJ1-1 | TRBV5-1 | CASSGIQGTEAFF | TGCGCCAGCAGCGGGATACAGGGGACTGAAGCTTTCTTT
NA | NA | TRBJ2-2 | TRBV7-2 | CASSLRFRGTGELFF | TGTGCCAGCAGCTTAAGGTTCCGAGGCACCGGGGAGCTGTTTTTT
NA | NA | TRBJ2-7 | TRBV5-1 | CASSLGDARSYEQYF | TGCGCCAGCAGCTTGGGGGACGCTCGCTCCTACGAGCAGTACTTC
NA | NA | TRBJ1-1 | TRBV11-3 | CASSLDGQVNTEAFF | TGTGCCAGCAGCTTAGATGGGCAGGTGAACACTGAAGCTTTCTTT
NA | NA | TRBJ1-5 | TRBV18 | CASSHRDGSNQPQHF | TGTGCCAGCTCACACCGGGACGGTAGCAATCAGCCCCAGCATTTT
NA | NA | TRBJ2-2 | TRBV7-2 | CASSLGRRAVDTGELFF | TGTGCCAGCAGCTTAGGTCGGCGGGCGGTCGACACCGGGGAGCTGTTTTTT
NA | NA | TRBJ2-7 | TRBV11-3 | CASSRQERGEQYF | TGTGCCAGCAGCAGACAGGAGAGGGGCGAGCAGTACTTC
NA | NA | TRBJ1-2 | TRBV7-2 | CASSLDSFYGYTF | TGTGCCAGCAGCTTAGACAGCTTCTATGGCTACACCTTC
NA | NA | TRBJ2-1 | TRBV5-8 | CASSFWPSSYNEQFF | TGTGCCAGCAGCTTTTGGCCGAGCTCCTACAATGAGCAGTTCTTC
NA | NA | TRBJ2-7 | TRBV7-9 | CASSLEYEQYF | TGTGCCAGCAGCTTAGAGTACGAGCAGTACTTC
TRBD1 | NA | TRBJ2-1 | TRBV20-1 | CSGQLHNEQFF | TGCTCGGGACAGCTTCACAATGAGCAGTTCTTC